The clone carrying this T cell receptor beta chain was seen a handful of times. Its antigen is currently unknown. The identical CDR3 is also encoded by other nucleotide sequences in the sample. These donors, healthy bone marrow donors, were studied. This record belongs to a study of cytomegalovirus exposure and HLA in healthy donors. Regarding the study as a whole: A later analysis, which compared TCR beta chains of equal frequency, found the HLA-associated ones more clonally expanded. TCR beta sequences reportedly predicted most subjects' HLA-A and HLA-B alleles accurately. In an earlier analysis, most TCR beta V segments were productive about 87% or about 30% of the time.

Vbeta (60) and Jbeta (13) primers were used in the PCR. Using immunoSEQ multiplex PCR, the repertoire was profiled, and TCRdb retains in-frame clones only, with some absent. The sample has about 89,000 clones, about 80% seen once. Deletions cut 3 bases from V and 1 base from J, with 6 bases between. This CDR3 spans 13 amino acids. CDR1 is SEHNR, CDR2 FQNEAQ, per germline (reference sequence). The material sequenced was PBMCs. The source of this sequence is a man aged 25-45 years in good health and CMV-seropositive. This rearrangement joins TRBV7-9 to TRBJ1-1; maybe TRBD1 (6 bases). Here the CDR3 reads CASSLTGNTEAFF. CDR3 sequence (DNA): TGTGCCAGCAGCTTGACAGGGAACACTGAAGCTTTCTTT.